The TCR beta chain under discussion was sequenced for a study of neurological immune-mediated disorders. Study-wide findings and caveats: None of the CDR3 amino acid sequences in expanded clones turned up in more than one subject, which points to private repertoires in all groups.

This clonotype came up many times. What it binds is unknown. The V end was cut by 0 bases, the J end by 7 bases, with 7 bases between. There are 14 residues in the CDR3. CDR1 is LNHNV, CDR2 YYDKDF, per germline (reference sequence). The making of cDNA relied on 5'RACE with 10-nucleotide random UMIs. Over 190 million TCR-beta sequences from 15-18 subjects came from every sequencing run. TCRdb analysed the 5' RACE reads with MiXCR anew, one entry per CDR3 protein. Among 25,000 to 35,000 distinct CDR3 sequences listed, under 25% were seen once. Source material was 2 million unsorted PBMCs, stored at -80 °C in RNAlater.

Sequencing input: PBMCs. The TCR comes from a woman aged 60-70 years in good health. The genes are TRBV15 and TRBJ1-6; D is uncertain. CDR3 nucleotides: TGTGCCACCAGCAGAGATCAAACCAATTCACCCCTCCACTTT. Protein product: CATSRDQTNSPLHF.